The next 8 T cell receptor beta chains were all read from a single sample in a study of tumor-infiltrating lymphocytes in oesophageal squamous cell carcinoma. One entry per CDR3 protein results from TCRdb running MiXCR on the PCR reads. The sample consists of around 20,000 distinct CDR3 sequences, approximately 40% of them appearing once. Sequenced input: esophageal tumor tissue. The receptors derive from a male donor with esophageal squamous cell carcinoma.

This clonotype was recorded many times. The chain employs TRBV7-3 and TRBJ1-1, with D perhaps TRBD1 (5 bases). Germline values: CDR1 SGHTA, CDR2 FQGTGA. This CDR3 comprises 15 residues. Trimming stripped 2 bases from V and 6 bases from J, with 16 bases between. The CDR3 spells CASSLGLGEQAEAFF. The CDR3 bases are TGTGCCAGCAGCTTAGGTCTAGGGGAGCAGGCTGAAGCTTTCTTT.

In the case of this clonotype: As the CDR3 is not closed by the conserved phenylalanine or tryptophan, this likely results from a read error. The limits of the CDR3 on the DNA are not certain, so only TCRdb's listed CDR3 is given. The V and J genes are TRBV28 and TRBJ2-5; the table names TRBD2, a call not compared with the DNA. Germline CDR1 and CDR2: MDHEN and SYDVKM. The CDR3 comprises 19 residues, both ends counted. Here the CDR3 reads CASSFEAGLLANYGYTFGS.

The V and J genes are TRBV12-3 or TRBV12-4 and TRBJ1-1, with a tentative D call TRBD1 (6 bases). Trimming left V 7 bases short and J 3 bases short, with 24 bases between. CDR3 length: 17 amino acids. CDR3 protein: CASILFEQGSGDTEAFF. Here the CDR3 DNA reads TGTGCCAGCATCCTTTTCGAACAGGGTAGCGGGGACACTGAAGCTTTCTTT.

The CDR3 DNA reads as TGTGCCAGCAAGGCCGGAGAAGCGGGCAATCAGCCCCAGCATTTT. Protein: CASKAGEAGNQPQHF. The chain joins TRBV5-3 to TRBJ1-5; D uncertain. TRBV5-3 is assigned to the ORF class and has an uncertain function. V lost 8 bases and J 2 bases, leaving 17 bases between the germline ends. The length of the CDR3 is 15 residues.

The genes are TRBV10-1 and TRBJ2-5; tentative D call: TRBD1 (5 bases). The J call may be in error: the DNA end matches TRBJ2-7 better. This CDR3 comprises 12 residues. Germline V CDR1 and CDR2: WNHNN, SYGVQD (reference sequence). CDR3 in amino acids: CASSDQGYEQYF. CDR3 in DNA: TGCGCCAGCAGTGATCAGGGCTACGAGCAGTACTTC.

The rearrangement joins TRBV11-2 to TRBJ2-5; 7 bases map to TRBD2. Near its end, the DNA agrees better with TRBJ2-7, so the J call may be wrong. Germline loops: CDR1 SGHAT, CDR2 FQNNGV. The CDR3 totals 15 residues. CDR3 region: CASTEGLTNLYEQYF. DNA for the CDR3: TGTGCCAGCACCGAGGGACTAACAAACCTCTACGAGCAGTACTTC.

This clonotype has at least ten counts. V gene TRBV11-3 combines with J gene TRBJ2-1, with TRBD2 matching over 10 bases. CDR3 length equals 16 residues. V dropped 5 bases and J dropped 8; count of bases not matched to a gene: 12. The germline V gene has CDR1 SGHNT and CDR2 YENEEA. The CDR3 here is CASSHQASGSPYEQFF. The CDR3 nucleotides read TGTGCCAGCAGCCACCAAGCTAGCGGGAGTCCCTATGAGCAGTTCTTC.

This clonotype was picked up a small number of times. CDR3 in DNA: TGTGCCAGCAGTCCCTTCGGGGGCCCTGAGACCCAGTACTTC. Translating gives CASSPFGGPETQYF. The chain recombines TRBV12-3 or TRBV12-4 with TRBJ2-7; D might be TRBD1 or TRBD2, each matching 6 bases. The J call could be wrong; TRBJ2-5 is a better fit for the DNA end. The CDR3 runs to 14 residues.